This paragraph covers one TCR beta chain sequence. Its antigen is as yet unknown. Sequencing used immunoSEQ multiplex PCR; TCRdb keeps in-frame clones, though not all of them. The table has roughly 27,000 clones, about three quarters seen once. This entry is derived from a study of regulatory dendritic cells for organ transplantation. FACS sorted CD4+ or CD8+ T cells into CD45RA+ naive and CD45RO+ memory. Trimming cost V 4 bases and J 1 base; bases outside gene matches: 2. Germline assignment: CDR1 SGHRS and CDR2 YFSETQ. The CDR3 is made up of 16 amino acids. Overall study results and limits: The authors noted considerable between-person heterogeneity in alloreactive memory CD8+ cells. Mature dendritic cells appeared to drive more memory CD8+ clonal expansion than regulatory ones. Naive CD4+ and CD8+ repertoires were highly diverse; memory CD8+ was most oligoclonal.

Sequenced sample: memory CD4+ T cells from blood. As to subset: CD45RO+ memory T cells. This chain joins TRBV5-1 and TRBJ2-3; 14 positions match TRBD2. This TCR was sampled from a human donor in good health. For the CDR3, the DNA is TGCGCCAGCAGCCCGGGACTAGCGGGAGGCACAGATACGCAGTATTTT. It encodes CASSPGLAGGTDTQYF.